This T cell receptor (beta chain) emerged from a study of blood T cells in healthy people across ages (dated by TCRdb to the mid-2010s). Describing the broader study: In model experiments, roughly one uniquely barcoded TCR beta cDNA molecule per two T cells was captured by template switching. To track age-related changes in TCR beta repertoire diversity, the study relied on deep sequencing normalized with unique cDNA molecular identifiers. Four age groups were formed from the donors: young (average approximately 15 years), middle-aged (roughly 38), aged (62) and long-lived (roughly 88). To avoid experimental bias, donors of different ages were spread randomly across the sequencing lanes. For two donors (one aged 18 to 29 and one aged 80 or older), the study analyzed two additional independent replicas of 1 million unique cDNA reads from the same blood draw.

Library generation was performed with 5' RACE. The sample was run on an Illumina HiSeq 2500. The second PCR ran for roughly 7 to 12 cycles and used a J-beta primer mix along with a sample-barcoded 5' primer. A template-switch 5' adaptor carrying 12 random nucleotides introduced a unique molecular identifier onto each TCR beta cDNA molecule. At least 3 million CDR3-containing paired-end reads were obtained from each sample. The Mint cDNA synthesis kit, primed by a TRBC-specific oligonucleotide, was used to synthesize first-strand cDNA from all RNA. Following uracil-DNA glycosylase treatment, all cDNA underwent a first 18-cycle PCR with the universal primers M1SS and BC2_uni_R. Per the original workflow: Normalization of each sample was performed by random selection of 1 million high-quality reads, each carrying a distinct molecular identifier. Reads sharing molecular identifiers were discarded rather than binned into consensus sequences. MiTCR, with a Q25 quality threshold and the strictest error-elimination algorithm, was used for CDR3 identification, clonotype clustering and error correction. A nonparametric unseen species model with Euler transformation was used to estimate lower-bound total TCR beta diversity. TCRdb trimmed the raw reads at Q25, called clones with MiXCR and kept productive beta chains. One record per CDR3 amino acid sequence lists the most common genes and DNA. TCRdb's processing, not the authors', yielded these V and J calls. The sample records under 2,000,000 distinct CDR3 sequences, around half of which are singletons. Roughly 2% of the sample is taken by the ten largest.

Donors were 30 to 45 systemically healthy Caucasian individuals from Russia aged roughly 6 to 95 years. Ten milliliters of peripheral blood were drawn from each donor into EDTA-treated Vacutainer tubes. Ficoll-Paque density-gradient centrifugation was used to isolate PBMCs, with at least 6.5 million obtained per sample. Trizol reagent was used to extract total RNA from the PBMCs, yielding at least 6 micrograms per sample. The percentages of naive CD45RAhigh/CD27high T cells were determined by flow cytometry on a PBMC aliquot from every donor. Trimmed from V: 4 bases; trimmed from J: 3 bases; junction bases lacking a gene match: 8. The germline V gene encodes CDR1 SGHRS and CDR2 YFSETQ. The cysteine opens and the phenylalanine closes a CDR3 of 16 amino acids. Of the read, only the CDR3 DNA is kept; its 48 bases are in frame from base 1. Of note for this clonotype: Its antigen has not been determined. No base quality information exists; no much larger clone differs at one position.

Overall results and qualifications from the work: Estimates of total diversity from one million sequenced T cells were regarded as lower bounds and underestimates. Observed TCR beta diversity correlated strongly with the percentage of naive T cells measured by flow cytometry. Donor CMV infection status was unknown, potentially confounding age-related changes in expanded clonotypes. As age increased, observed TCR beta diversity per million T cells dropped in a roughly linear way, and a significant reduction was already evident by age roughly 40. Because profiling used bulk unsorted PBMCs, naive and antigen-experienced compartments could not be compared conclusively. Compared with the aged group, the long-lived group had more naive CD4+ T cells, fewer expanded clones and increased TCR diversity, suggesting age selection.

This receptor was identified in a woman in her thirties or forties in good health. The chain joins TRBV5-1 to TRBJ2-1; 9 central nucleotides agree with TRBD2. What was sequenced was blood. For the CDR3, the sequence is CASSRRLAEIYNEQFF. The DNA sequence is given as TGCGCCAGCAGCCGCCGACTAGCGGAAATCTACAATGAGCAGTTCTTC.